What follows are 29 T cell receptor beta chains derived from one specimen sequenced in a study of memory CD4+ T cells and cytomegalovirus serostatus. The assay was immunoSEQ multiplex PCR, and TCRdb's table has in-frame clones only and misses some. The sample lists 25,000 to 30,000 clones, about three quarters occurring once. The sort gate was single viable CD3+CD4+CD8-CD45RO+ cells for memory CD4+ T cells. The sequenced sample was memory CD4+ T cells from blood. The source of these receptors is an adult in good health and CMV-seronegative.

The V call is TRBV19, the J call TRBJ2-1; D not certain. Trimming shortened V by 5 bases and J by 0 bases, and 8 bases separated the two germline ends. The CDR3 is 14 residues long. Germline V gene data show CDR1 as LNHDA and CDR2 as SQIVND (reference sequence). CDR3 sequence reads: CASSQVLSYNEQFF. CDR3 nucleotides: TGTGCCAGTAGTCAAGTACTCTCCTACAATGAGCAGTTCTTC.

CDR3 DNA sequence: TGCGCCAGCAGCCAAGGATGGGGATCAACCTACAATGAGCAGTTCTTC. Translating it yields CASSQGWGSTYNEQFF. The rearrangement links TRBV4-3 to TRBJ2-1; D gene uncertain. The V end was cut by 1 base, the J end by 2 bases, with 12 bases between. The CDR3 has 16 residues. CDR1 and CDR2 from the germline V gene are LGHNA and YSLEER.

The V and J genes are TRBV5-6 and TRBJ1-3; D unclear. In germline, CDR1 is SGHDT, CDR2 YYEEEE. This CDR3 region has 13 residues. V was shortened by 4 bases and J by 9 bases, with 14 bases between the two germline ends. CDR3 residues: CASSPWAIGTIYF. The DNA of the CDR3 is TGTGCCAGCAGCCCGTGGGCAATTGGCACCATATATTTT.

This clone was seen only once. The chain uses TRBV5-1 and TRBJ1-3; D remains unclear. The CDR3 covers 14 residues. Germline CDR1 SGHRS, CDR2 YFSETQ. The V end lost 5 bases, the J end lost 4 bases, and 13 bases lay between the germline ends. The DNA of the CDR3 is TGCGCCAGCAGAGCCGAGCTTCGAGGAAACACCATATATTTT. Protein: CASRAELRGNTIYF.

The rearrangement uses TRBV4-3 and TRBJ2-7; 11 bases are shared with TRBD2. Trimming at V came to 0 bases and at J to 0 bases, leaving 7 bases not matched to a gene. The CDR3 consists of 18 residues. CDR1 is LGHNA and CDR2 is YSLEER in the germline V gene. CDR3 nucleotides: TGCGCCAGCAGCCAAGATCGGACTAGCGGGTTTGACTCCTACGAGCAGTACTTC. Encoded protein: CASSQDRTSGFDSYEQYF.

This clone has just a few counts. The J gene is TRBJ1-1, the V gene TRBV7-2; unclear D gene. The CDR3 consists of 15 residues. V lost 5 bases, J lost 4 bases, and 17 bases lay in between. The germline gives CDR1 SGHTA, CDR2 FQGNSA. The CDR3 loop reads CASSDTYEGSTEAFF. Here the CDR3 DNA reads TGTGCCAGCAGCGATACGTACGAGGGAAGCACTGAAGCTTTCTTT.

This clone was counted only a few times. The chain links TRBV7-2 to TRBJ2-7, with 7 nucleotides matching TRBD2. Germline loops: CDR1 SGHTA, CDR2 FQGNSA. J lost 3 bases, V lost 5 bases, and 10 bases had no gene match. The CDR3 has 15 amino acids. The DNA of the CDR3 is TGTGCCAGCAGCCCCGGTGGGGCGGGAGACTACGAGCAGTACTTC. Its protein is CASSPGGAGDYEQYF.

This chain connects TRBV11-3 to TRBJ1-1; D is undetermined. Per the germline V gene, CDR1 is SGHNT and CDR2 is YENEEA. The CDR3 sequence is 13 residues long. V dropped 0 bases and J dropped 4 bases, with 6 bases sitting between them. CDR3 sequence reads: CASSLEHSTEAFF. As DNA, the CDR3 is TGTGCCAGCAGCTTAGAACACAGCACTGAAGCTTTCTTT.

Only one count was recorded for this clone. The chain links TRBV28 to TRBJ1-1; D gene unclear. Germline V gives CDR1 MDHEN, CDR2 SYDVKM. V shed 3 bases and J shed 8 bases, with 10 bases lying between them. This CDR3 has 12 amino acids. The CDR3 nucleotides are TGTGCCAGCAGTTTGAGTAGACGGGAAGCTTTCTTT. Translating it yields CASSLSRREAFF.

The rearrangement uses TRBV6-6 and TRBJ2-3; no reliable D call. CDR1 and CDR2 from the germline V gene are MNHNY and SVGAGI (reference sequence). Trimming removed 5 bases from V and 7 bases from J, with 10 bases in between. This CDR3 has 12 amino acids. The CDR3 region is CASSLDWNTQYF. The DNA of the CDR3 is TGTGCCAGCAGTCTCGACTGGAATACGCAGTATTTT.

V usage is TRBV9 and J usage is TRBJ2-5, with D possibly being TRBD1 (6 bases). The CDR3 has 15 residues. Per germline, CDR1 SGDLS and CDR2 YYNGEE. Trimming cost V 5 bases and J 2 bases, with 16 bases left between them. The CDR3 nucleotides are TGTGCCAGCAGTCCCCCCCGAGGGGGACAAGAGACCCAGTACTTC. Protein sequence: CASSPPRGGQETQYF.

This rearrangement joins TRBV6-5 to TRBJ1-2, with 8 positions matching TRBD1. The germline V gene has CDR1 MNHEY and CDR2 SVGAGI. The trim removed 5 bases at V and 1 base at J, leaving 6 bases unmatched. The CDR3 sequence is 15 residues long. CDR3 sequence: CASSGQGRINYGYTF. CDR3 coding DNA: TGTGCCAGCAGTGGACAGGGACGGATTAACTATGGCTACACCTTC.

The CDR3 nucleotides read TGTGCCAGCTCACCAGGGGGGGTCTACGAGCAGTACTTC. Protein sequence: CASSPGGVYEQYF. This sequence joins TRBV18 and TRBJ2-7, with TRBD2 matching 7 bases. V dropped 2 bases and J dropped 3; count of bases not matched to a gene: 1. The CDR3 spans 13 residues. The germline V gene encodes CDR1 KGHSH and CDR2 LQKENI.

The CDR3 protein is CASSQESTGVEQFF. The DNA for the CDR3 is TGCGCCAGCAGCCAAGAATCCACCGGCGTCGAGCAGTTCTTC. The V gene is TRBV4-1, the J gene TRBJ2-1; no reliable D call. V lost 0 bases and J 10 bases, leaving 13 bases between the germline ends. CDR1 is MGHRA and CDR2 is YSYEKL in the germline V gene. The CDR3 runs 14 residues.

This clone is labeled as medium-sized. Within the sample, other DNA sequences also encode this same CDR3. V is TRBV7-2 and J is TRBJ1-2; the match to TRBD1 covers 7 bases. The trim removed 1 base at V and 8 bases at J, leaving 10 bases unmatched. The CDR3 loop spans 15 amino acids. In germline, CDR1 is SGHTA, CDR2 FQGNSA. CDR3 amino acids: CASSLGGTAQRGYTF. In nucleotides, the CDR3 is TGTGCCAGCAGCTTAGGTGGGACAGCCCAGAGGGGCTACACCTTC.

The chain combines TRBV27 with TRBJ2-3, with a weak D call TRBD2 (6 bases). Germline lookup yields CDR1 MNHEY and CDR2 SMNVEV (reference sequence). V was cut by 4 bases and J by 5 bases, with 10 bases left in between. The CDR3 is 13 residues long. The CDR3 DNA is TGTGCCAGCAGTTGGGGGGTCGGAGATACGCAGTATTTT. This gives the protein CASSWGVGDTQYF.

The chain has TRBV14 and TRBJ2-5; D unclear. Germline values: CDR1 SGHDN, CDR2 FVKESK. CDR3 length: 12 residues. V gave up 4 bases and J gave up 5 bases, with 8 bases separating them. In DNA, the CDR3 is TGTGCCAGCAGCCCAAATTGGGAGACCCAGTACTTC. It codes for CASSPNWETQYF.

This chain links TRBV4-1 with TRBJ2-7, with D tentatively TRBD2 (6 bases). The germline V gene encodes CDR1 MGHRA and CDR2 YSYEKL. This CDR3 contains 15 residues. Between the trimmed V and J ends, which lost 8 bases and 1 base, there was a span of 18 bases. This chain's CDR3 is CASATVASVSYEQYF. In nucleotides, the CDR3 is TGCGCCAGCGCTACCGTGGCTAGCGTTTCCTACGAGCAGTACTTC.

The chain carries TRBV29-1 and TRBJ2-4; 7 positions match TRBD1. Germline V lookup: CDR1 SQVTM, CDR2 ANQGSEA. V trimming: 6 bases; J trimming: 5 bases; junction bases outside the gene matches: 4. The CDR3 is 12 amino acids. The CDR3 loop is CSVAGTENIQYF. CDR3 DNA: TGCAGCGTGGCAGGGACAGAAAACATTCAGTACTTC.

The V gene is TRBV6-6, the J gene TRBJ2-5; no definite D call. The CDR3 runs 14 residues. CDR1 is MNHNY, CDR2 SVGAGI, per germline (reference sequence). Trimming left V 5 bases short and J 0 bases short, with 10 bases between. The CDR3 DNA sequence: TGTGCCAGCAGTCACACACTGAACCAAGAGACCCAGTACTTC. Residues: CASSHTLNQETQYF.

The chain combines TRBV6-1 with TRBJ1-3; D is possibly TRBD1 (5 bases). The CDR3 has 16 amino acids. Deletions cut 0 bases from V and 2 bases from J, with 11 bases between. The germline V gene encodes CDR1 MNHNS and CDR2 SASEGT. CDR3 amino acids: CASSEAPTGAGNTIYF. The CDR3, as DNA: TGTGCCAGCAGTGAAGCGCCCACAGGTGCTGGAAACACCATATATTTT.

This chain links TRBV21-1 with TRBJ1-1. TRBV21-1 is a pseudogene locus. The CDR3 contains 13 residues. CDR3 DNA sequence: TGTGCCAGCAGCAAAGAAGTGGGGTCTGAAGCTTTCTTT. Its translation is CASSKEVGSEAFF.

This clone was counted between two and nine times. This rearrangement joins TRBV7-9 to TRBJ2-7, with D tentatively TRBD1 (5 bases). Germline V CDR1 and CDR2: SEHNR, FQNEAQ (reference sequence). This CDR3 has 13 residues. The V end was cut by 0 bases, the J end by 2 bases, with 5 bases between. CDR3 sequence reads: CASSLADTYEQYF. The CDR3 DNA sequence: TGTGCCAGCAGCTTAGCGGACACCTACGAGCAGTACTTC.

The J gene is TRBJ1-1, the V gene TRBV30; D is unresolved. CDR3 length: 12 amino acids. V was shortened by 4 bases and J by 1 base, with 7 bases between the two germline ends. Per germline, CDR1 GTSNPN and CDR2 SVGIG (reference sequence). Written as DNA, the CDR3 is TGTGCCTGGAAACGGGAGAACACTGAAGCTTTCTTT. This codes for CAWKRENTEAFF. The whole variable domain, remainder taken from reference TRBV30 and TRBJ1-1, is SQTIHQWPATLVQPVGSPLSLECTVEGTSNPNLYWYRQAAGRGLQLLFYSVGIGQISSEVPQNLSASRPQDRQFILSSKKLLLSDSGFYLCAWKRENTEAFFGQGTRLTVV.

V is TRBV18 and J is TRBJ2-5; D uncertain. The J call may be incorrect, as the DNA end agrees better with TRBJ2-7. The CDR3 covers 12 residues. The germline V gene encodes CDR1 KGHSH and CDR2 LQKENI. The chain's CDR3 is CASSPQAHEQYF. The CDR3 DNA sequence: TGTGCCAGCTCACCACAGGCCCACGAGCAGTACTTC.

The rearrangement joins TRBV28 to TRBJ1-2, with 11 bases matching TRBD1. V lost 7 bases and J lost 8; bases outside the gene matches: 9. Germline CDR1 and CDR2: MDHEN and SYDVKM. The length of the CDR3 is 14 residues. The CDR3 coding sequence is TGTGCCAGCACCATGGGACAGGGGGTGGACGGCTACACCTTC. It yields the protein CASTMGQGVDGYTF.

The chain uses TRBV29-1 and TRBJ1-1, with D perhaps TRBD1 (5 bases). V lost 8 bases and J 0 bases, leaving 10 bases between the germline ends. Germline CDR1 is SQVTM and CDR2 is ANQGSEA. This CDR3 spans 12 amino acids. The CDR3 DNA reads TGCAGCATTGGGGGAGTGAACACTGAAGCTTTCTTT. Its translation is CSIGGVNTEAFF.

V gene TRBV5-6 combines with J gene TRBJ1-1, with a possible D match to TRBD1 (6 bases). The CDR3 is made up of 17 amino acids. Germline V lookup: CDR1 SGHDT, CDR2 YYEEEE. Trimming left V 4 bases short and J 1 base short, with 20 bases between. The CDR3 sequence: CASSLGGMTGKNTEAFF. The CDR3, as DNA: TGTGCCAGCAGCCTGGGGGGGATGACAGGAAAGAACACTGAAGCTTTCTTT.

The gene calls are TRBV19 and TRBJ1-2; 8 nucleotides align to TRBD1. V was pared by 9 bases and J by 4 bases, with 22 bases of the junction left unmatched. The CDR3 totals 18 residues. CDR1 is LNHDA and CDR2 is SQIVND in the germline V gene (reference sequence). In nucleotides, the CDR3 is TGTGCCAGCCTCTCTCCGCAACCTTTGGGACAGGAGGTCTATGGCTACACCTTC. Its protein is CASLSPQPLGQEVYGYTF. The entire variable domain, with the rest obtained from reference TRBV19 and TRBJ1-2, is as follows: DGGITQSPKYLFRKEGQNVTLSCEQNLNHDAMYWYRQDPGQGLRLIYYSQIVNDFQKGDIAEGYSVSREKKESFPLTVTSAQKNPTAFYLCASLSPQPLGQEVYGYTFGSGTRLTVV.